This T cell receptor (beta chain) was sequenced for a study of cytomegalovirus exposure and HLA in healthy donors. In the PCR, 60 Vbeta and 13 Jbeta primers were used. Method: immunoSEQ multiplex PCR; TCRdb's copy keeps in-frame clones and lacks some. The data hold about 130,000 clones, with roughly 83% observed a single time. This CDR3 has 14 amino acids. V was clipped by 2 bases and J by 13 bases; unmatched bases: 12. Per the germline V gene, CDR1 is ENHRY and CDR2 is SYGVKD. Specimen: PBMCs. This chain connects TRBV10-3 to TRBJ2-5, with TRBD1 matching 8 bases. The source is a girl aged 2 to 10 in good health and CMV-seronegative. The CDR3 coding sequence is TGTGCCATCAGTGAGACGGACAGGGTGTTTGGTTTGTACTTC. Protein product: CAISETDRVFGLYF.